This TCR beta chain was found in a study of blood T cell repertoires in COVID-19. Study context: Spain, Italy and the United States supplied samples that represented acute and convalescent COVID-19. T cells, B-cell-depleted T cells, or PBMCs supplied cDNA or gDNA.

Donors were grouped by their self-reported clinical history. Measured with immunoSEQ multiplex PCR; TCRdb has only the in-frame clones, and not every one. The top ten hold about 6% of the sample, which has about 200,000 clones, about 82% seen once. The CDR3 is 15 amino acids. After removal of 5 bases from V and 3 bases from J, the junction contained 7 bases not matched to a gene. Per germline, CDR1 KGHDR and CDR2 SFDVKD. The chain uses TRBV24-1 and TRBJ2-3; 7 nucleotides match TRBD1. This clonotype was obtained from a man aged 40-55 years with acute COVID-19. Sequencing was carried out using PBMCs or T cells enriched from blood (not recorded which). As DNA, the CDR3 is TGTGCCACCAGTGGCAGACAGGGTCTGACAGATACGCAGTATTTT. It is translated as CATSGRQGLTDTQYF.